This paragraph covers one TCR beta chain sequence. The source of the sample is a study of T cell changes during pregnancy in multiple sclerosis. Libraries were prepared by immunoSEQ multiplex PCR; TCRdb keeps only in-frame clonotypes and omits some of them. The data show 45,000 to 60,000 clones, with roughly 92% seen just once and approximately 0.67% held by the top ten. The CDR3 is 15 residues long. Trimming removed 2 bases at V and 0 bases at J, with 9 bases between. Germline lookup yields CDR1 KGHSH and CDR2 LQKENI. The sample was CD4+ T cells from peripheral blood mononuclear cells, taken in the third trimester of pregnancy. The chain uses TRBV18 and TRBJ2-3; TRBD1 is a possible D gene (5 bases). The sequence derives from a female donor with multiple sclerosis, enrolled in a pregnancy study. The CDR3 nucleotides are TGTGCCAGCTCACCATGGGGCGGTAGCACAGATACGCAGTATTTT. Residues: CASSPWGGSTDTQYF. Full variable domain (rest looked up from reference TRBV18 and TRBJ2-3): NAGVMQNPRHLVRRRGQEARLRCSPMKGHSHVYWYRQLPEEGLKFMVYLQKENIIDESGMPKERFSAEFPKEGPSILRIQQVVRGDSAAYFCASSPWGGSTDTQYFGPGTRLTVL.